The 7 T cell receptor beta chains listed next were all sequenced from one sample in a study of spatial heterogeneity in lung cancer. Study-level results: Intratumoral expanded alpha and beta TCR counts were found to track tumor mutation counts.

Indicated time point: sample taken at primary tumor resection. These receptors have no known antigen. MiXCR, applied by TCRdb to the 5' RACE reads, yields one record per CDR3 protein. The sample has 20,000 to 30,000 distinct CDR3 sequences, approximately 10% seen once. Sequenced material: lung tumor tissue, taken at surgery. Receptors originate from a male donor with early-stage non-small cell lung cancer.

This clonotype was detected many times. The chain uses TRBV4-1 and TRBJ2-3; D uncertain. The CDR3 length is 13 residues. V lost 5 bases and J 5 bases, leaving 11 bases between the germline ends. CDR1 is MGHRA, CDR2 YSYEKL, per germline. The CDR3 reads CASSTRLGDTQYF. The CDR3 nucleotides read TGCGCCAGCAGCACACGACTCGGAGATACGCAGTATTTT.

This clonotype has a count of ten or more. The CDR3 DNA is TGTGCCAGCAGTTACGGAGAGACCCAGTACTTC. This translates into CASSYGETQYF. This chain connects TRBV6-2 or TRBV6-3 to TRBJ2-5; the D is unclear. Germline V CDR1 and CDR2: MNHEY, SVGEGT. The CDR3 has 11 residues. V was clipped by 2 bases and J by 4 bases, with 2 bases between them.

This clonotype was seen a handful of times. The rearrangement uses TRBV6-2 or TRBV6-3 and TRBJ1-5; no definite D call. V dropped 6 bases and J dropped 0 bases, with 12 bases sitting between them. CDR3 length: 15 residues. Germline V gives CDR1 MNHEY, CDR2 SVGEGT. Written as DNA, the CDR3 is TGTGCCAGCAGACATGGACGTTATAGCAATCAGCCCCAGCATTTT. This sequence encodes CASRHGRYSNQPQHF.

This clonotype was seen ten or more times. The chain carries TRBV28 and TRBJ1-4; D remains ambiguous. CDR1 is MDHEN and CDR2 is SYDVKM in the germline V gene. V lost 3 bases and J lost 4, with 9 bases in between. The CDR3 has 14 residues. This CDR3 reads CASSFLRGNEKLFF. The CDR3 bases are TGTGCCAGCAGTTTTTTACGGGGTAATGAAAAACTGTTTTTT.

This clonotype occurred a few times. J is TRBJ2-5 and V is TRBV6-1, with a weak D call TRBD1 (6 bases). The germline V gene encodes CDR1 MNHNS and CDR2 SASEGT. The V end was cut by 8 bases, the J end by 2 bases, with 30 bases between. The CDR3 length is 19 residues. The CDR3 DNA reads TGTGCCAGCGGAAGGGACAAGCTCCCCAAATACAGGGTACAAGAGACCCAGTACTTC. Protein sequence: CASGRDKLPKYRVQETQYF.

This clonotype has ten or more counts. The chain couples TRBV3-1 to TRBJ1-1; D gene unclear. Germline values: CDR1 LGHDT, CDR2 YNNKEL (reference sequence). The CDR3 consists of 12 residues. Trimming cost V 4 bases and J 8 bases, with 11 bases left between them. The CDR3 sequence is CASSPTTQEAFF. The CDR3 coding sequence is TGTGCCAGCAGCCCGACGACCCAAGAAGCTTTCTTT.

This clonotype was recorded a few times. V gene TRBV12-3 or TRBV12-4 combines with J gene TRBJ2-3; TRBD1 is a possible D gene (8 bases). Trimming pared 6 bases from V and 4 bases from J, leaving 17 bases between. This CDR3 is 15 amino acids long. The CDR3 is CASSPGQGGSDTQYF. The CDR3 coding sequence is TGTGCCAGCAGCCCAGGACAGGGAGGGTCAGATACGCAGTATTTT.